This T cell receptor beta chain is from a study of tumor-infiltrating lymphocytes in primary liver carcinoma. About the research overall: Patients were both men and women, whose ages ran from 30 to 69 years. Study-wide results and limits: For tumor-adjacent and tumor-blood pairs, overlap was less than that seen for tumor region pairs.

As regards this clonotype: Its antigen remains unidentified.

The study co-extracted DNA and RNA from around 20-30 mg of unsorted bulk tissue. The cohort consisted of patients whose primary liver carcinoma was surgically resected. These patients lived with chronic HBV infection and had never been treated. Making TCR beta cDNA involved 400 to 600 ng total RNA and a constant-region primer. Modified slightly, ARM-PCR produced TCR beta libraries over three nested multiplex PCR rounds. PCR rounds one and two used TRBV1-TRBV30 forward primers with a C-beta reverse primer for around 9 cycles each. Via MiXCR, TCRdb re-called the multiplex PCR reads, giving one row per CDR3 protein. Of just under 95,000 distinct CDR3 sequences in the sample, 65% to 70% were seen once. This CDR3 comprises 15 residues. Germline CDR1 is MGHRA and CDR2 is YSYEKL. Trimming took 9 bases from V and 7 from J; bases not matched to a gene: 14.

What was sequenced was tumor-adjacent normal liver tissue. The chain is built from TRBV4-1 and TRBJ2-7, with 11 bases aligning to TRBD2. The origin of this receptor is a man aged 40-55 years with primary liver carcinoma and hepatitis B virus infection. This CDR3 reads CARGPRGLAVYEQYF. The DNA of the CDR3 is TGCGCCAGAGGCCCACGGGGACTAGCGGTCTATGAGCAGTACTTC.